A selection of T cell receptor beta chains follows, all from one sample in a study of shared T cell receptors in the human thymus. Data came from immunoSEQ multiplex PCR; TCRdb stores just in-frame clones and leaves some out. The repertoire has roughly 700,000 clones, roughly 90% of them found once; the top ten carry 0.0095% to 0.012%. These sequences were also reported in another study, on human thymus T cells.

Input material: thymocytes. All receptors come from a boy in the first two years of life with a congenital heart defect. Each CDR3 is given without its conserved first and last residue. Clone size appears in some rows only: once, few, many, or a class for an expanded clone.

TRBJ2-6,NA,TRBV7-2,ASRRVSGANVLT
TRBJ1-1,NA,TRBV6-6,ASSYSRGNTEAF
TRBJ2-7,NA,TRBV4-2,ASSSHEGRQY
TRBJ2-1,once,TRBV7-9,ASSMPPGRGHNEQF
TRBJ1-4,NA,TRBV5-4,ASSLSGTGDEKLF
TRBJ2-5,NA,TRBV25-1,ASSDRGQGETQY
TRBJ1-2,once,TRBV27,ASSRYHRGNYGYT
TRBJ1-5,NA,TRBV5-6,ASSFWRNQPQH
TRBJ2-3,NA,TRBV27,ASREDYRDREY
TRBJ2-7,NA,TRBV27,ASRNTSGRALGLEQY
TRBJ2-1,NA,TRBV15,ATLLLAGHNEQF
TRBJ1-2,few,TRBV30,AWSPTRDRAPINYGYT
TRBJ2-5,NA,TRBV9,ASGSGHKETQY
TRBJ2-1,NA,TRBV10-1,ASSTSGSSYNEQF
TRBJ1-2,NA,TRBV19,ASRWTNANYGYT
TRBJ2-6,NA,TRBV28,ASSSASGGAAGANVLT
TRBJ2-1,NA,TRBV4-3,ASSQVAGTSGRATYNEQF
TRBJ2-3,NA,TRBV27,ASSLSRADTQY
TRBJ2-1,NA,TRBV18,ASSPRTGSLLREQF
TRBJ1-2,NA,TRBV9,ASSAPGQGARDGYT